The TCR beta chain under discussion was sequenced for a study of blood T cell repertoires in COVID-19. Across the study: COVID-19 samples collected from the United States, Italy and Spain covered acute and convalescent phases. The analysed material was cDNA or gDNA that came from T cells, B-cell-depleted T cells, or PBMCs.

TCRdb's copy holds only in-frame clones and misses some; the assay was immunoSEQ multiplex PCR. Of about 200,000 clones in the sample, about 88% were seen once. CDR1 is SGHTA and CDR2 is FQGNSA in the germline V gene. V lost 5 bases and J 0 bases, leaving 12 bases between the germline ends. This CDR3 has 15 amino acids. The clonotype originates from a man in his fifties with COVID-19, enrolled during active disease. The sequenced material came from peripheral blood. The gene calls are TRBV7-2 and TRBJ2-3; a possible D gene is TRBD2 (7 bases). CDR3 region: CASSPRGASTDTQYF. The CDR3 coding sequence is TGTGCCAGCAGCCCACGGGGGGCGAGCACAGATACGCAGTATTTT.